Below are 22 T cell receptor beta chains sequenced from a single sample in a study of Graves' ophthalmopathy and Graves' hyperthyroidism. Beta-chain TCR CDR3 regions were amplified from RNA transcripts. After a first-round RT-PCR with HTBI primers, a second-round multiplex PCR was run. TCRdb analysed the multiplex PCR reads with MiXCR anew, one entry per CDR3 protein. The table shows around 1.1 million distinct CDR3 sequences, with about two fifths occurring only once. Sequenced material: peripheral blood or thyroid tissue (not recorded which). These receptors were taken from an adult man with Graves' hyperthyroidism.

V and J are TRBV10-3 and TRBJ1-5; D unresolved. Germline V lookup: CDR1 ENHRY, CDR2 SYGVKD. V lost 5 bases, J lost 4 bases, and 12 bases lay in between. The CDR3 extends over 14 amino acids. The DNA of the CDR3 is TGTGCCATCAGTAGCTCTGAGAAAAATCAGCCCCAGCATTTT. This translates into CAISSSEKNQPQHF.

Ten or more counts support this clonotype. The rearrangement joins TRBV11-2 to TRBJ2-7, with D possibly called TRBD1 or TRBD2 (5 bases each). The CDR3 totals 13 residues. Germline CDR1 SGHAT, CDR2 FQNNGV. V shed 1 base and J shed 6 bases, with 10 bases lying between them. In DNA, the CDR3 is TGTGCCAGCAGCTTAGTTATGGGGGTCGAGCAGTACTTC. It translates to CASSLVMGVEQYF.

This clonotype was seen once. The chain links TRBV7-2 to TRBJ1-1; D uncertain. Germline V gives CDR1 SGHTA, CDR2 FQGNSA. The CDR3 sequence is 15 residues long. V lost 1 base, J lost 3 bases, and 12 bases lay in between. The CDR3 is CASSLGLSRDTEAFF. The CDR3 coding sequence is TGTGCCAGCAGCTTAGGCCTCAGTCGTGACACTGAAGCTTTCTTT.

This clonotype showed up many times. V and J are TRBV9 and TRBJ2-5; no reliable D call. The V end lost 3 bases, the J end lost 2 bases, and 8 bases lay between the germline ends. Germline CDR1 SGDLS, CDR2 YYNGEE. The CDR3 has 13 residues. The CDR3 sequence is CASSGSFQETQYF. The DNA for the CDR3 is TGTGCCAGCAGCGGTAGCTTTCAAGAGACCCAGTACTTC.

The J gene is TRBJ1-5, the V gene TRBV6-1; D is unclear. The CDR3 is 14 residues long. The germline V gene encodes CDR1 MNHNS and CDR2 SASEGT. Trimming cost V 6 bases and J 4 bases, with 13 bases left between them. The CDR3: CASRPGSPNQPQHF. CDR3 sequence (DNA): TGTGCCAGCAGGCCGGGGAGCCCAAATCAGCCCCAGCATTTT.

The chain joins TRBV2 to TRBJ2-5; TRBD2 aligns across 10 bases. From germline, CDR1 is SNHLY and CDR2 FYNNEI. This CDR3 comprises 14 residues. Germline trimming cut 9 bases from V and 5 bases from J; bases unmatched to any gene: 9. CDR3 amino acids: CARRERGGLETQYF. DNA of the CDR3: TGTGCCAGAAGAGAGCGGGGGGGCTTGGAGACCCAGTACTTC.

Points on this clonotype: One end of the junction is discordant with germline, which a read error may explain. The chain carries TRBV29-1 and TRBJ2-7; D might be TRBD1 or TRBD2, each matching 7 bases. The germline V gene has CDR1 SQVTM and CDR2 ANQGSEA. The CDR3 is 16 residues long. CDR3 region: CSAIQQMTGRVYGQYF. In nucleotides, the CDR3 is TGCAGTGCTATTCAACAAATGACAGGGAGGGTCTACGGGCAGTACTTC.

The chain joins TRBV19 to TRBJ2-5; 10 nucleotides line up with TRBD2. This CDR3 has 15 residues. The V gene's germline CDR1 is LNHDA and CDR2 SQIVND (reference sequence). V dropped 3 bases and J dropped 4; count of bases not matched to a gene: 5. Written as DNA, the CDR3 is TGTGCCAGTAGTATGCTAGCGGGAGTTAGAGAGACCCAGTACTTC. Encoded protein: CASSMLAGVRETQYF.

The V and J genes are TRBV6-6 and TRBJ1-4, with D possibly TRBD1 on 6 matching bases. The germline gives CDR1 MNHNY, CDR2 SVGAGI (reference sequence). V was pared by 2 bases and J by 6 bases, with 10 bases between. This CDR3 is 14 amino acids long. CDR3 sequence (DNA): TGTGCCAGCAGTTACCAGAGACAGGATGAAAAACTGTTTTTT. This gives the protein CASSYQRQDEKLFF.

For this clonotype: Being one base from a much bigger clone, this may be a read error. This sequence joins TRBV7-2 and TRBJ2-7; D unresolved. The CDR3 contains 12 residues. The V gene's germline CDR1 is SGHTA and CDR2 FQGNSA. Here the CDR3 DNA reads TGTGCCAGCAGCCTAGAGGCAGGCACGGAGCACTTC. It yields the protein CASSLEAGTEHF.

The gene calls are TRBV12-3 or TRBV12-4 and TRBJ2-6; D ambiguous. The ends were cut back, 5 bases at V and 0 bases at J, with 11 bases in the middle. This CDR3 has 16 residues. CDR3 in amino acids: CASSPLTDSGANVLTF. Here the CDR3 DNA reads TGTGCCAGCAGTCCGCTCACAGACTCTGGGGCCAACGTCCTGACTTTC.

The rearrangement links TRBV19 to TRBJ2-7, with a possible D match to TRBD2 (7 bases). Per the germline V gene, CDR1 is LNHDA and CDR2 is SQIVND (reference sequence). Trimming stripped 3 bases from V and 5 bases from J, with 17 bases between. There are 15 residues in the CDR3. CDR3 sequence: CASSITGGRGNEQYF. DNA for the CDR3: TGTGCCAGTAGTATCACCGGGGGGCGCGGCAACGAGCAGTACTTC.

The chain couples TRBV27 to TRBJ1-1; D is unclear. The CDR3 sequence is 16 residues long. CDR1 MNHEY and CDR2 SMNVEV come from the germline V gene (reference sequence). With 6 bases removed from V and 0 bases from J, the gap between germline ends came to 17 bases. CDR3 sequence reads: CASSLREGLMNTEAFF. The CDR3 DNA is TGTGCCAGCAGCCTTCGGGAAGGACTGATGAACACTGAAGCTTTCTTT.

The genes are TRBV9 and TRBJ2-7; 9 bases line up with TRBD1. The CDR3 spans 15 residues. With 0 bases clipped from V and 6 bases from J, the junction kept 7 bases outside the gene matches. Looked up from germline, CDR1 is SGDLS and CDR2 is YYNGEE. CDR3 residues: CASSVGTGGRSEQYF. CDR3 nucleotide sequence: TGTGCCAGCAGCGTAGGAACAGGGGGCCGGTCCGAGCAGTACTTC.

The gene calls are TRBV9 and TRBJ2-3; 9 bases match TRBD1. V shed 2 bases, J shed 5 bases, and the junction held 6 bases outside the gene matches. CDR1 and CDR2 (germline): SGDLS, YYNGEE. The CDR3 length is 15 residues. The CDR3 spells CASSVGTGNLDTQYF. The DNA for the CDR3 is TGTGCCAGCAGCGTCGGGACAGGGAATTTAGATACGCAGTATTTT.

The table lists this clonotype with many counts. The CDR3 nucleotides read TGTGCCAGCAGTCCGGGACGCATAGAGACCCAGTACTTC. Amino acid sequence: CASSPGRIETQYF. The J gene is TRBJ2-5, the V gene TRBV6-6; D tentatively fits TRBD1 or TRBD2 (5 bases each). V dropped 5 bases and J dropped 4 bases, with 11 bases sitting between them. This CDR3 comprises 13 residues. CDR1 and CDR2 (germline): MNHNY, SVGAGI (reference sequence).

A few counts support this clonotype. The rearrangement links TRBV12-3 or TRBV12-4 to TRBJ1-4; tentatively, D is TRBD1 (6 bases). The CDR3 covers 15 residues. Trimming left V 0 bases short and J 8 bases short, with 13 bases between. This CDR3 reads CASSLAGHAGEKLFF. The CDR3 nucleotides are TGTGCCAGCAGTTTAGCGGGACACGCAGGGGAAAAACTGTTTTTT.

This clonotype came up many times. V and J are TRBV15 and TRBJ1-4, with a possible D match to TRBD1 (5 bases). Germline CDR1 reads LNHNV; CDR2 reads YYDKDF (reference sequence). V was cut by 3 bases and J by 4 bases, with 9 bases left in between. The CDR3 runs 14 residues. The CDR3 DNA reads as TGTGCCACCAGCAGTGGGACCTATAATGAAAAACTGTTTTTT. Residues: CATSSGTYNEKLFF.

This clonotype was seen many times. The gene calls are TRBV25-1 and TRBJ1-5, with a tentative D call TRBD1 (6 bases). The CDR3 runs to 16 residues. The V and J ends lost 1 base and 7 bases respectively, with 17 bases between them. Looked up from germline, CDR1 is MGHDK and CDR2 is SYGVNS. The CDR3 reads CASSELGWGARQPQHF. CDR3 DNA sequence: TGTGCCAGCAGTGAATTAGGTTGGGGGGCGAGGCAGCCCCAGCATTTT. Filled out from reference TRBV25-1 and TRBJ1-5, the complete variable domain reads EADIYQTPRYLVIGTGKKITLECSQTMGHDKMYWYQQDPGMELHLIHYSYGVNSTEKGDLSSESTVSRIRTEHFPLTLESARPSHTSQYLCASSELGWGARQPQHFGDGTRLSIL.

This rearrangement joins TRBV10-3 to TRBJ2-7; the match to TRBD1 covers 9 bases. Losses at the gene ends were 8 bases for V and 3 bases for J; bases not matched to a gene: 8. The CDR3 extends over 14 amino acids. Germline values: CDR1 ENHRY, CDR2 SYGVKD. DNA of the CDR3: TGTGCCATCCAACGGACAGGGGAAGGCTACGAGCAGTACTTC. Encoded protein: CAIQRTGEGYEQYF.

This chain links TRBV29-1 with TRBJ2-3, with 10 bases matching TRBD2. There are 15 residues in the CDR3. Germline V gene lookup returns CDR1 SQVTM and CDR2 ANQGSEA. The V gene end was trimmed by 4 bases and the J gene end by 1 base; junction bases not matched to a gene: 5. The CDR3, as DNA: TGCAGCGTTGCCCCCCTAGCGGGGGGCACAGATACGCAGTATTTT. Amino acids: CSVAPLAGGTDTQYF.

This clonotype has at least ten counts. The chain uses TRBV7-8 and TRBJ2-7; 13 bases align to TRBD2. Germline CDR1 is SGHVS and CDR2 is FQNEAQ. V lost 5 bases to trimming and J lost 0 bases; unmatched junction nucleotides: 1. The CDR3 is made up of 15 amino acids. As DNA, the CDR3 is TGTGCCAGCAGCCGGACTAGCGGGAGCTCCTACGAGCAGTACTTC. Translated, it gives CASSRTSGSSYEQYF.